This T cell receptor beta chain was sequenced in a study of cytomegalovirus exposure and HLA in healthy donors. At the level of the study: It was reported in a later analysis that the same platform had been used for the 120 validation repertoires as for the roughly 700 first-cohort repertoires.

Measured with immunoSEQ multiplex PCR; TCRdb has only the in-frame clones, and not every one. The repertoire holds about 340,000 clones, roughly 88% seen once, with over 0.8% in the top ten. For this clone: Its antigen is still unknown.

The study, taken as a whole, reports: Later, an analysis found that TCR clusters from the first cohort tended to co-occur in the roughly 110 validation repertoires.

Germline CDR1 and CDR2: SGHRS and YFSETQ. Trimming took 2 bases from V and 1 from J, leaving 9 bases between them. The CDR3 loop spans 14 amino acids. The donors were part of the validation cohort, which consisted of 120 subjects and was separate from the first cohort of 666 subjects. The TCR originated in a woman between 18 and 29 years old in good health and CMV-seronegative. The V and J genes are TRBV5-1 and TRBJ1-1; the D gene is possibly TRBD1 (5 bases). The sample taken for sequencing was PBMCs. The CDR3 coding sequence is TGCGCCAGCAGCTTAGGCAGGGCGAACACTGAAGCTTTCTTT. It encodes CASSLGRANTEAFF.